A single sample is the source of the 17 T cell receptor beta chains below, sequenced in a study of metastatic and nonmetastatic thyroid tumors. Patients underwent thyroid surgery, and none had received any treatment before it. With MiXCR, TCRdb reprocessed the PCR reads. The repertoire consists of approximately 15,000 clones, with about 13% occurring once and the leading ten covering approximately 30%. The sequenced sample was blood. These receptors were taken from a female donor with papillary thyroid cancer or a benign thyroid nodule (not recorded which). Some clones in this sample may be carry-over from other donors' samples.

In its sample, this clone was seen many times. The J gene is TRBJ1-4, the V gene TRBV20-1, with D hard to call. V was trimmed by 8 bases and J by 2 bases, leaving 9 bases between them. The CDR3 consists of 12 residues. Germline-derived CDR1 and CDR2 are DFQATT and SNEGSKA (reference sequence). CDR3 sequence: CSSRQTNEKLFF. Here the CDR3 DNA reads TGCAGTTCCCGTCAGACTAATGAAAAACTGTTTTTT.

The V gene is TRBV12-3 or TRBV12-4, the J gene TRBJ1-2; D might be TRBD1 (5 bases). Trimming stripped 5 bases from V and 4 bases from J, with 14 bases between. This CDR3 contains 14 residues. The DNA for the CDR3 is TGTGCCAGCAGTCACCCCACAGGATCCTATGGCTACACCTTC. It is translated as CASSHPTGSYGYTF.

In its sample, this clone was seen many times. This chain uses TRBV2 with TRBJ2-1; D might be TRBD1 (6 bases). V dropped 2 bases and J dropped 9 bases, with 14 bases sitting between them. Germline values: CDR1 SNHLY, CDR2 FYNNEI. This CDR3 has 14 amino acids. The CDR3 region has the DNA TGTGCCAGCAGTGAAATGGGGGCATACGGTGAGCAGTTCTTC. It specifies CASSEMGAYGEQFF.

In its sample, this clone was seen a few times. The chain recombines TRBV5-4 with TRBJ2-1; 10 nucleotides align to TRBD1. The CDR3 length is 14 residues. V lost 4 bases and J lost 7; bases outside the gene matches: 5. The germline gives CDR1 SGHNT, CDR2 YYREEE (reference sequence). As DNA, the CDR3 is TGTGCCAGCAGCCAGACAGGGGGCGCGAATGAGCAGTTCTTC. It yields the protein CASSQTGGANEQFF.

This chain links TRBV6-1 with TRBJ1-2, with 7 bases matching TRBD1. In germline, CDR1 is MNHNS, CDR2 SASEGT. The CDR3 has 14 residues. V shed 6 bases, J shed 4 bases, and the junction held 8 bases outside the gene matches. CDR3 region: CASSASTGAYGYTF. In DNA form, the CDR3 reads TGTGCCAGCAGCGCTAGCACAGGGGCCTATGGCTACACCTTC.

This clone occurred a few times. At one boundary the junction diverges from the germline segment, which might be a read error. The V gene is TRBV6-1, the J gene TRBJ1-1; D call uncertain. This CDR3 contains 12 residues. The germline gives CDR1 MNHNS, CDR2 SASEGT. The CDR3 sequence is CASSRHNTEAFF. The CDR3 nucleotides are TGTGCTAGCAGTCGACATAACACTGAAGCTTTCTTT.

This clone is medium-sized. The chain uses TRBV6-1 and TRBJ1-2, with 9 bases matching TRBD1. The CDR3 loop spans 14 amino acids. Germline V gives CDR1 MNHNS, CDR2 SASEGT. V shed 6 bases and J 5 bases; nucleotides not matched to a gene: 7. CDR3 region: CASRSTGTGYGYTF. The CDR3 bases are TGTGCCAGCAGGTCGACCGGGACAGGGTATGGCTACACCTTC.

This chain joins TRBV18 and TRBJ1-3; TRBD1 agrees at 11 bases. Germline CDR1 reads KGHSH; CDR2 reads LQKENI. V trimming: 4 bases; J trimming: 8 bases; junction bases outside the gene matches: 13. This CDR3 has 17 residues. This CDR3 is CASSLSGTGGGTDTIYF. CDR3 nucleotides: TGTGCCAGCTCACTGTCCGGGACAGGGGGAGGAACGGACACCATATATTTT.

The gene calls are TRBV6-2 or TRBV6-3 and TRBJ2-2; 8 bases agree with TRBD2. CDR1 is MNHEY and CDR2 is SVGEGT in the germline V gene. This CDR3 is 19 amino acids long. With 2 bases clipped from V and 3 bases from J, the junction kept 14 bases outside the gene matches. In nucleotides, the CDR3 is TGTGCCAGCAGTTACGTCGTCTATGGGTGGCGGGAGGACACCGGGGAGCTGTTTTTT. Translated, it gives CASSYVVYGWREDTGELFF.

The genes are TRBV5-4 and TRBJ2-5, with D possibly TRBD1 on 5 matching bases. V gave up 1 base and J gave up 6 bases, with 13 bases separating them. The CDR3 contains 14 residues. CDR1 and CDR2 from the germline V gene are SGHNT and YYREEE (reference sequence). CDR3 DNA sequence: TGTGCCAGCAGCTTGTCTCAGGGCGGAAAGACCCAGTACTTC. It yields the protein CASSLSQGGKTQYF. Drawing the rest from reference TRBV5-4 and TRBJ2-5, the complete variable domain is ETGVTQSPTHLIKTRGQQVTLRCSSQSGHNTVSWYQQALGQGPQFIFQYYREEENGRGNFPPRFSGLQFPNYSSELNVNALELDDSALYLCASSLSQGGKTQYFGPGTRLLVL.

This clone was recorded at least ten times. One base away lies a much larger clone, so this may be a sequencing read error. The chain couples TRBV27 to TRBJ1-2, with TRBD1 matching 8 bases. In germline, CDR1 is MNHEY, CDR2 SMNVEV (reference sequence). The junction had 9 bases not matched to a gene; V was cut back by 6 bases and J by 6 bases. The CDR3 extends over 14 amino acids. The chain's CDR3 is CASSRVQGADGYTF. The CDR3 DNA reads as TGTGCCAGCAGCCGTGTCCAGGGGGCAGATGGCTACACCTTC.

In regard to this clone: The junction departs from the called germline gene at one end, perhaps through a read error. The V gene is TRBV6-2 or TRBV6-3, the J gene TRBJ2-1, with D perhaps TRBD1 (5 bases). This CDR3 has 15 residues. CDR1 and CDR2 (germline): MNHEY, SVGEGT. The DNA of the CDR3 is TGTGTCAGCAGCAAGGACACCCCCACCTACAATGAGCAGTTCTTC. Amino acids: CVSSKDTPTYNEQFF.

This clone was seen a handful of times. A read error may explain this, as a much larger clone is one base away. The chain is built from TRBV25-1 and TRBJ2-5; the D is unclear. V was trimmed by 10 bases and J by 5 bases, leaving 23 bases between them. The CDR3 is made up of 15 amino acids. From germline, CDR1 is MGHDK and CDR2 SYGVNS. The CDR3 nucleotides are TGTGCCAACAGCCTGGGATCAGCACGCTGGGAGACCCAGTACTTC. It yields the protein CANSLGSARWETQYF. Based on the CDR3 plus reference TRBV25-1 and TRBJ2-5, the full variable domain is EADIYQTPRYLVIGTGKKITLECSQTMGHDKMYWYQQDPGMELHLIHYSYGVNSTEKGDLSSESTVSRIRTEHFPLTLESARPSHTSQYLCANSLGSARWETQYFGPGTRLLVL.

The chain employs TRBV5-1 and TRBJ2-7, with TRBD1 matching 7 bases. The V segment lost 4 bases and the J segment 7 bases; nucleotides outside the gene matches: 11. Germline CDR1 reads SGHRS; CDR2 reads YFSETQ. The CDR3 sequence is 14 residues long. The CDR3 nucleotides read TGCGCCAGCAGCACCGGACAGGTGTTGTGGGAGCAGTACTTC. Protein: CASSTGQVLWEQYF.

At least ten counts were recorded for this clone. Other DNA variants within this sample encode the same CDR3. The rearrangement links TRBV28 to TRBJ2-5; D not certain. This CDR3 comprises 11 residues. V was clipped by 6 bases and J by 4 bases, with 6 bases between them. The V gene's germline CDR1 is MDHEN and CDR2 SYDVKM. The CDR3 sequence is CASSYLETQYF. The CDR3 coding sequence is TGTGCCAGCAGCTATCTAGAGACCCAGTACTTC. The full variable domain, its missing parts supplied by reference TRBV28 and TRBJ2-5, is DVKVTQSSRYLVKRTGEKVFLECVQDMDHENMFWYRQDPGLGLRLIYFSYDVKMKEKGDIPEGYSVSREKKERFSLILESASTNQTSMYLCASSYLETQYFGPGTRLLVL.

This clone was counted many times. The J gene is TRBJ2-5, the V gene TRBV3-1, with TRBD2 matching over 7 bases. In germline, CDR1 is LGHDT, CDR2 YNNKEL (reference sequence). The CDR3 has 17 residues. Germline trimming cut 1 base from V and 4 bases from J; bases unmatched to any gene: 12. CDR3 nucleotide sequence: TGTGCCAGCAGCCAAGTGATACTGCGGGAGAAGAGAGAGACCCAGTACTTC. Amino acid sequence: CASSQVILREKRETQYF.

This clone showed up many times. V usage is TRBV7-2 and J usage is TRBJ2-5, with D perhaps matching TRBD2 (5 bases). V lost 1 base and J lost 2, with 11 bases in between. Germline V gene sequence: CDR1 SGHTA, CDR2 FQGNSA. The CDR3 covers 15 residues. The chain's CDR3 is CASSLDVLAQETQYF. The CDR3 DNA reads TGTGCCAGCAGCTTAGATGTCCTAGCTCAAGAGACCCAGTACTTC.